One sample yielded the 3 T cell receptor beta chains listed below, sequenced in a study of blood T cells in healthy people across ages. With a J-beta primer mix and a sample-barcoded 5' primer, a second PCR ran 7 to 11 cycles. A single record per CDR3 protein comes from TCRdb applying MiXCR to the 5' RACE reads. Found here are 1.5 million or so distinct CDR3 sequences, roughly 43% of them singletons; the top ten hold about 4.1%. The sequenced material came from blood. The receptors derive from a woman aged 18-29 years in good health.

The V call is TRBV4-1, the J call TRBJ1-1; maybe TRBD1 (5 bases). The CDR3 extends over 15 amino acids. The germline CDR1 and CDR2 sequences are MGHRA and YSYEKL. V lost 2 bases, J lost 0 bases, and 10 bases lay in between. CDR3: CASSQRGGLNTEAFF. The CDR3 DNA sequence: TGCGCCAGCAGCCAAAGGGGTGGCCTGAACACTGAAGCTTTCTTT.

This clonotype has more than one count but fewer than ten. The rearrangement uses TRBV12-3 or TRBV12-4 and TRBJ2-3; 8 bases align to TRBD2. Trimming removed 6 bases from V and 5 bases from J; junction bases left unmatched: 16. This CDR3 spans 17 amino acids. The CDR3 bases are TGTGCCAGCAGCTCCGGGGTAGCGGGGAGACTCAGAGATACGCAGTATTTT. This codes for CASSSGVAGRLRDTQYF.

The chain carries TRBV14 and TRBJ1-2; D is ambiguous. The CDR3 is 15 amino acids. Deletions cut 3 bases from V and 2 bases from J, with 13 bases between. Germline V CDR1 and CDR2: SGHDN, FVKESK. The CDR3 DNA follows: TGTGCCAGCAGCCACCTTACCGGGGAGAACTATGGCTACACCTTC. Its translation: CASSHLTGENYGYTF. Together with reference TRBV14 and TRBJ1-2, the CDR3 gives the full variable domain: EAGVTQFPSHSVIEKGQTVTLRCDPISGHDNLYWYRRVMGKEIKFLLHFVKESKQDESGMPNNRFLAERTGGTYSTLKVQPAELEDSGVYFCASSHLTGENYGYTFGSGTRLTVV.